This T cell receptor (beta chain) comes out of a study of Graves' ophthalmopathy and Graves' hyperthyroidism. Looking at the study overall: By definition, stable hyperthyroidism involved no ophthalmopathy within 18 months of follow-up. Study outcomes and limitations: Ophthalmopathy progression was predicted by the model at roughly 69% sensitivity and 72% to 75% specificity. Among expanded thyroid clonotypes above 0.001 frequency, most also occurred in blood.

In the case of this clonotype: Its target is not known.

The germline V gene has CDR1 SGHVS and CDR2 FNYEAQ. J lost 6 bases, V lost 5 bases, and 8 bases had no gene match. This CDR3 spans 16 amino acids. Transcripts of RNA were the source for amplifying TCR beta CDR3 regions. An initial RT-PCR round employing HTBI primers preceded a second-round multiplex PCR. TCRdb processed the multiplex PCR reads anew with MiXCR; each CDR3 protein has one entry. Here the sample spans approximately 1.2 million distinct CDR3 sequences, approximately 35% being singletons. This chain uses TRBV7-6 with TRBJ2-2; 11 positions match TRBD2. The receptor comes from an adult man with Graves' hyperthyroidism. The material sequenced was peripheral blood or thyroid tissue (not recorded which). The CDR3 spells CASSPSLAGGPGELFF. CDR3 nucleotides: TGTGCCAGCAGCCCCAGCCTAGCGGGAGGCCCCGGGGAGCTGTTTTTT.